The sample holds many counts of the clone carrying this TCR beta chain. The data were taken from a study of T-cell reconstitution after alpha-beta-depleted transplantation in children. As it was prepared, the TCRbeta library received unique molecular identifiers. TCRdb used MiXCR to reprocess the PCR reads, holding one entry per CDR3 protein. Of some 300,000 distinct CDR3 sequences listed, 9.5% to 13% are singletons. J lost 6 bases, V lost 5 bases, and 7 bases had no gene match. This CDR3 is 14 amino acids long. V usage is TRBV12-3 or TRBV12-4 and J usage is TRBJ1-5, with 7 positions matching TRBD1. The sequence came from a boy younger than two with acute myeloid leukemia, due to receive a stem cell transplant. The specimen comprised PBMCs, sampled before TCRalphabeta/CD19-depleted stem cell transplant. CDR3 sequence: CASSPQGGGQPQHF. In nucleotides, the CDR3 is TGTGCCAGCAGTCCCCAGGGGGGAGGTCAGCCCCAGCATTTT.